The 27 T cell receptor beta chains in this list originate from one sample, sequenced in a study of metastatic and nonmetastatic thyroid tumors. There were no patients who had received any treatment before thyroid surgery. MiXCR re-clonotyped the PCR reads for TCRdb. The sample has roughly 75,000 clones; around an eighth are singletons. The sequenced material came from tumor tissue. The receptors were sampled from a female donor with papillary thyroid cancer or a benign thyroid nodule (not recorded which). Some clones in this sample may be carry-over from other donors' samples.

This clone was seen a handful of times. This sequence may be a read error, since a much larger clone differs from it by one base. V usage is TRBV6-4 and J usage is TRBJ1-1; D gene uncertain. Germline-derived CDR1 and CDR2 are MRHNA and SNTAGT. The CDR3 extends over 13 amino acids. CDR3 sequence reads: CACSKVLWTEAFF. CDR3 sequence (DNA): TGTGCGTGCAGTAAGGTTTTGTGGACTGAAGCTTTCTTT.

There are many counts of this clone. The chain is built from TRBV18 and TRBJ2-7; no firm D call. Germline loops: CDR1 KGHSH, CDR2 LQKENI. With 3 bases removed from V and 0 bases from J, the gap between germline ends came to 3 bases. The CDR3 loop spans 12 amino acids. CDR3 loop: CASSPSSYEQYF. CDR3 coding DNA: TGTGCCAGCTCACCCAGCTCCTACGAGCAGTACTTC.

About this clone itself: This may stem from a read error, because a much larger clone lies one nucleotide away. The chain employs TRBV19 and TRBJ2-1; D gene uncertain. Per germline, CDR1 LNHDA and CDR2 SQIVND (reference sequence). The CDR3 sequence is 13 residues long. The CDR3 here is CAGSLRPGYEQFF. In DNA form, the CDR3 reads TGTGCCGGTAGTCTACGACCGGGCTATGAGCAGTTCTTC.

In the case of this clone: This may come from a read error, since a much larger clone is one base off. The chain carries TRBV2 and TRBJ1-1; TRBD1 matches at 7 bases. Germline values: CDR1 SNHLY, CDR2 FYNNEI. This CDR3 is built from 13 residues. The CDR3 protein is CASTDRKNTGAFF. DNA of the CDR3: TGTGCCAGCACGGACAGGAAGAACACTGGAGCTTTCTTT.

This clone was detected ten times or more. V gene TRBV28 combines with J gene TRBJ2-7; 8 bases map to TRBD2. The CDR3 covers 14 residues. Losses at the gene ends were 6 bases for V and 2 bases for J; bases not matched to a gene: 6. Germline V gene lookup returns CDR1 MDHEN and CDR2 SYDVKM. The CDR3 region is CASSIPGLAYEQYF. CDR3 bases: TGTGCCAGCAGCATACCGGGACTAGCCTACGAGCAGTACTTC.

A word on this clone: Germline and junction disagree at one end, which may indicate a read error. The chain couples TRBV9 to TRBJ2-2; TRBD1 aligns across 9 bases. Germline V gives CDR1 SGDLS, CDR2 YYNGEE. There are 16 residues in the CDR3. The CDR3 spells CSSSVAPGQGTWELFF. CDR3 bases: TGTTCCAGCAGCGTAGCCCCGGGACAGGGAACCTGGGAGCTGTTTTTT.

A word on this clone: This could be a read error, since a much larger clone is one nucleotide away. At the DNA level, this CDR3 is encoded by other sequences in the same sample as well. This rearrangement joins TRBV28 to TRBJ1-2; D gene uncertain. CDR1 is MDHEN and CDR2 is SYDVKM in the germline V gene. Trimming pared 6 bases from V and 2 bases from J, leaving 16 bases between. The length of the CDR3 is 15 residues. CDR3 sequence (DNA): TGTGCCAGCAGCCTGGCTGGTACTGGAAACTATGGCTACACCTTC. Protein sequence: CASSLAGTGNYGYTF.

As to this clone: A much larger clone differs by one base, so this may be a read error. This sequence joins TRBV6-1 and TRBJ1-5; 9 positions match TRBD1. The CDR3 has 13 residues. Germline V CDR1 and CDR2: MNHNS, SASEGT. The J segment lost 3 bases and the V segment lost 9 bases, leaving 3 bases of the junction unmatched. The CDR3 DNA follows: TGTGCCAGAGGGACAGGGTCCAATCAGCCCCAGCATTTT. Translating gives CARGTGSNQPQHF.

In this sample, this clone turned up many times. This chain uses TRBV10-2 with TRBJ2-1; TRBD2 matches at 9 bases. V trimming: 8 bases; J trimming: 6 bases; junction bases outside the gene matches: 5. Germline CDR1 and CDR2: WSHSY and SAAADI. This CDR3 comprises 13 residues. The CDR3 spells CASALAGRNEQFF. The DNA of the CDR3 is TGCGCCAGCGCTCTAGCGGGGCGCAATGAGCAGTTCTTC.

This clone has only a few counts. A clone one base away is much larger, so this may be a read error. V and J are TRBV10-3 and TRBJ2-5, with unresolved D. CDR1 is ENHRY, CDR2 SYGVKD, per germline. The CDR3 consists of 12 residues. The CDR3 protein is CAISRTEEAQYF. DNA of the CDR3: TGTGCCATCAGTCGGACCGAAGAGGCCCAGTACTTC.

This clone was observed a few times. A much bigger clone sits one base away, suggesting this may be a read error. The rearrangement uses TRBV28 and TRBJ1-2, with TRBD1 identical over 7 bases. The length of the CDR3 is 13 residues. CDR1 and CDR2 from the germline V gene are MDHEN and SYDVKM. The CDR3 region is CASRKTGSYGYNF. For the CDR3, the DNA is TGTGCCAGCAGAAAGACAGGGAGCTATGGCTACAACTTC.

This clone was detected many times. The genes are TRBV12-3 or TRBV12-4 and TRBJ2-2; TRBD2 matches at 9 bases. V lost 6 bases to trimming and J lost 7 bases; unmatched junction nucleotides: 6. This CDR3 has 14 amino acids. For the CDR3, the DNA is TGTGCCAGCAGCTCTAGCGGGGCGGTCGGGGAGCTGTTTTTT. It translates to CASSSSGAVGELFF.

In its sample, this clone was seen many times. V gene TRBV24-1 combines with J gene TRBJ1-2; possible D gene TRBD1, 5 bases. The germline V gene has CDR1 KGHDR and CDR2 SFDVKD. V lost 4 bases and J 0 bases, leaving 8 bases between the germline ends. The CDR3 spans 14 residues. The CDR3 sequence is CATSEAGSNYGYTF. The CDR3 DNA is TGTGCCACCAGTGAGGCAGGGTCTAACTATGGCTACACCTTC.

This clone was detected many times. The CDR3 coding sequence is TGTGCTAGTGGCCGGGACACGTCCTACGAGCAGTACTTC. Amino acid sequence: CASGRDTSYEQYF. The chain links TRBV12-5 to TRBJ2-7; the D gene is possibly TRBD1 (6 bases). The CDR3 covers 13 residues. CDR1 and CDR2 from the germline V gene are LGHNT and FRNRAP. Trimming stripped 6 bases from V and 1 base from J, with 10 bases between.

A few counts support this clone. Since a much larger clone is just one base distant, this may be a read error. Other DNA sequences in this specimen translate into the identical CDR3. The rearrangement links TRBV6-1 to TRBJ2-3; D unclear. V lost 7 bases and J lost 0, with 8 bases in between. The CDR3 has 13 amino acids. Germline CDR1 MNHNS, CDR2 SASEGT. For the CDR3, the DNA is TGTGCCAGCATAGGACCTAGCACAGATACGCAGTATTTT. Amino acids: CASIGPSTDTQYF.

This clone has ten or more counts. Other DNA sequences in this specimen translate into the identical CDR3. The chain joins TRBV7-3 to TRBJ2-3, with 7 positions matching TRBD1. The CDR3 has 15 amino acids. Germline CDR1 is SGHTA and CDR2 is FQGTGA. Trimming took 0 bases from V and 4 from J; bases not matched to a gene: 4. CDR3 in amino acids: CASSLTGGWSDTQYF. CDR3 bases: TGTGCCAGCAGCTTAACAGGGGGCTGGTCAGATACGCAGTATTTT.

This clone occurred a few times. An end of the junction does not agree with germline; a read error may underlie this. The V and J genes are TRBV6-5 and TRBJ1-2; D unclear. The CDR3 consists of 14 residues. Germline V gene sequence: CDR1 MNHEY, CDR2 SVGAGI. The DNA of the CDR3 is TGTGCCAGTAGTTACTACCAACGCTGGTGTGGCTACACCTTC. It translates to CASSYYQRWCGYTF.

This clone has only one observation. The J gene is TRBJ2-3, the V gene TRBV20-1; D is unresolved. This CDR3 has 15 residues. Germline V CDR1 and CDR2: DFQATT, SNEGSKA (reference sequence). The V end was cut by 2 bases, the J end by 0 bases, with 12 bases between. CDR3 region: CSARSFVGSTDTQYF. The CDR3 bases are TGCAGTGCTAGAAGCTTCGTCGGGAGCACAGATACGCAGTATTTT.

Note on this clone: A read error may be the cause here, since a much bigger clone is one base away. The genes are TRBV11-2 and TRBJ2-3; D might be TRBD1 (5 bases). The CDR3 has 16 amino acids. V lost 5 bases and J 3 bases, leaving 18 bases between the germline ends. Germline V gene lookup returns CDR1 SGHAT and CDR2 FQNNGV. CDR3 residues: CASSVGHGTATDTQYF. Here the CDR3 DNA reads TGTGCCAGCAGCGTAGGACATGGTACAGCGACAGATACGCAGTATTTT.

This sequence joins TRBV7-9 and TRBJ1-6; TRBD1 is a possible D gene (5 bases). Germline loops: CDR1 SEHNR, CDR2 FQNEAQ (reference sequence). The CDR3 length is 14 residues. The V gene lost 5 bases and the J gene lost 7 bases, with 12 bases spanning the gap. The chain's CDR3 is CASSPGLLNSPLHF. CDR3 nucleotides: TGTGCCAGCAGCCCGGGACTGCTAAATTCACCCCTCCACTTT.

This clone was seen many times. The V and J genes are TRBV4-2 and TRBJ2-1; TRBD2 matches at 8 bases. Trimming at V came to 0 bases and at J to 10 bases, leaving 8 bases not matched to a gene. Looked up from germline, CDR1 is LGHNA and CDR2 is YNFKEQ. The CDR3 spans 15 residues. The CDR3 nucleotides are TGTGCCAGCAGCCAAGACCCGGGACTAGTGAGCGAGCAGTTCTTC. It encodes CASSQDPGLVSEQFF.

This clone has a handful of counts. The chain uses TRBV19 and TRBJ2-1, with D possibly TRBD2 on 6 matching bases. Germline CDR1 and CDR2: LNHDA and SQIVND (reference sequence). The V gene lost 7 bases and the J gene lost 4 bases, with 17 bases spanning the gap. This CDR3 comprises 15 residues. CDR3 sequence: CASKEVLADYNEQFF. CDR3 coding DNA: TGTGCCAGTAAAGAAGTACTAGCTGATTACAATGAGCAGTTCTTC.

Details on this clone: One end of the junction is discordant with germline, which a read error may explain. V gene TRBV10-3 combines with J gene TRBJ2-7; D possibly corresponds to TRBD2 (5 bases). CDR1 and CDR2 from the germline V gene are ENHRY and SYGVKD. The CDR3 is 12 residues long. The CDR3 nucleotides are TGTTCCATCATTGATGCGGGCGTCGAGCAGTACTTC. Translation: CSIIDAGVEQYF.

For this clone: Sequence at one end of the junction differs from germline and may be a read error. The J gene is TRBJ1-2, the V gene TRBV5-4; 9 nucleotides line up with TRBD1. The CDR3 has 14 residues. The V gene's germline CDR1 is SGHNT and CDR2 YYREEE (reference sequence). The CDR3 loop reads CANSPGQGMDGYTF. The CDR3 DNA is TGTGCCAACAGCCCTGGACAGGGGATGGATGGCTACACCTTC.

This clone was counted ten times or more. The V call is TRBV7-9, the J call TRBJ1-6; D perhaps matches TRBD1 (6 bases). Trimming removed 6 bases from V and 5 bases from J, with 11 bases in between. Germline CDR1 is SEHNR and CDR2 is FQNEAQ (reference sequence). This CDR3 has 14 amino acids. The CDR3, as DNA: TGTGCCAGCAGTTTGCCAGGGGATAATTCACCCCTCCACTTT. It specifies CASSLPGDNSPLHF.

This clone came up many times. The chain combines TRBV19 with TRBJ2-7; maybe TRBD2 (5 bases). Germline CDR1 LNHDA, CDR2 SQIVND (reference sequence). With 7 bases removed from V and 0 bases from J, the gap between germline ends came to 13 bases. The CDR3 sequence is 14 residues long. The CDR3 bases are TGTGCCAGTAAGGCCAGAGGGAGCTCCTACGAGCAGTACTTC. It translates to CASKARGSSYEQYF.

The sample holds many counts of this clone. V usage is TRBV19 and J usage is TRBJ2-1, with TRBD2 matching over 7 bases. This CDR3 has 15 residues. V lost 1 base and J lost 3; bases outside the gene matches: 3. CDR1 and CDR2 (germline): LNHDA, SQIVND (reference sequence). CDR3 residues: CASSIGTRDYNEQFF. The CDR3 bases are TGTGCCAGTAGTATAGGGACTAGGGACTACAATGAGCAGTTCTTC.